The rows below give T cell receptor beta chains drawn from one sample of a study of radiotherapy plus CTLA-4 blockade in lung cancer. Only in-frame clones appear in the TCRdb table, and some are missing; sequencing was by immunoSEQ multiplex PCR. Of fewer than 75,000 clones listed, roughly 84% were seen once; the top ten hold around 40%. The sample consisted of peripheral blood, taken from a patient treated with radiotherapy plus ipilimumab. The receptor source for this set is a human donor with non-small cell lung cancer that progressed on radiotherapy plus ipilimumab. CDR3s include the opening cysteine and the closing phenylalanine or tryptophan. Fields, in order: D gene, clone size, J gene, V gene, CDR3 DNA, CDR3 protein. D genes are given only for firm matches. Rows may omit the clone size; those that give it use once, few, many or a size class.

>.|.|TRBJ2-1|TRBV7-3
TGTGCCAGCAGCCCCATAAGCACGGGTGAGCAGTTCTTC
CASSPISTGEQFF
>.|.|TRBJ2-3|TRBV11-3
TGTGCCAGCAGCGCTAACACAGATACGCAGTATTTT
CASSANTDTQYF
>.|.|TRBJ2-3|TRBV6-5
TGTGCCAGCAGTTACCGAGGGGGCACAGATACGCAGTATTTT
CASSYRGGTDTQYF
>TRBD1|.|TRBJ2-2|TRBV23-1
TGCGCCAGCACAGGCGACAGGGGGTTTCCCGAGGAGCTGTTTTTT
CASTGDRGFPEELFF
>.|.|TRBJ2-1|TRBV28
TGTGCCATCAGCCGGAGGAATGAGCAGTTCTTC
CAISRRNEQFF
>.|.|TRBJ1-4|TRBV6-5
TGTGCCAGCAGTTACGAGGACGGGTCTAATGAAAAACTGTTTTTT
CASSYEDGSNEKLFF
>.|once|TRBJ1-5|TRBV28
TGTGCCAGCAGCTTTATGGTGCTCGGTGACATCGGGAGCAATCAGCCCCAGCATTTT
CASSFMVLGDIGSNQPQHF
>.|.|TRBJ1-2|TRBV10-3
TGTGCCATCGCGAGCGGCCTCAGGGACTATGGCTACACCTTC
CAIASGLRDYGYTF
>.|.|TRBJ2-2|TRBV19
TGTGCCAGTAGGCACGGGACACTCACCGGGGAGCTGTTTTTT
CASRHGTLTGELFF
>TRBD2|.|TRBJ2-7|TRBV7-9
TGTGCCAGCAGCCCGGGACTAGCGGGAGGGATAGAGTTTTACTTC
CASSPGLAGGIEFYF
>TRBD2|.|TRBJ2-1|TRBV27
TGTGCCAGCACCTCACGCTGGACTAGCGGGAGGGAAGGGAATGAGCAGTTCTTC
CASTSRWTSGREGNEQFF
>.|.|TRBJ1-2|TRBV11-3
TGTGCCAGCAGCTTAAGGGGTAACTATGGCTACACCTTC
CASSLRGNYGYTF
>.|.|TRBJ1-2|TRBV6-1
TGTGCCAGCACTGCGGGGGACTATGGCTACACCTTC
CASTAGDYGYTF
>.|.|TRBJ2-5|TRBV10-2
TGCGCCAGCGAGCTAATCGTAGACTACCCGTACCAAGAGACCCAGTACTTC
CASELIVDYPYQETQYF
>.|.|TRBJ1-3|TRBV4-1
TGCGCCAGCAGCCAACAGACAGCCCCAACTGGAAACACCATATATTTT
CASSQQTAPTGNTIYF
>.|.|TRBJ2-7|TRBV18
TGTGCCAGCTCACCACCGGCAGGGCGCGACGAGCAGTACTTC
CASSPPAGRDEQYF
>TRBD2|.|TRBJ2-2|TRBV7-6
TGTGCCACCCGGCGCGGGACTAGCGCGAACACCGGGGAGCTGTTTTTT
CATRRGTSANTGELFF
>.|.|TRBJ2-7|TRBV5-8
TGTGCCAGCAGTTGGGGCGGCGGTCCCTACGAGCAGTACTTC
CASSWGGGPYEQYF